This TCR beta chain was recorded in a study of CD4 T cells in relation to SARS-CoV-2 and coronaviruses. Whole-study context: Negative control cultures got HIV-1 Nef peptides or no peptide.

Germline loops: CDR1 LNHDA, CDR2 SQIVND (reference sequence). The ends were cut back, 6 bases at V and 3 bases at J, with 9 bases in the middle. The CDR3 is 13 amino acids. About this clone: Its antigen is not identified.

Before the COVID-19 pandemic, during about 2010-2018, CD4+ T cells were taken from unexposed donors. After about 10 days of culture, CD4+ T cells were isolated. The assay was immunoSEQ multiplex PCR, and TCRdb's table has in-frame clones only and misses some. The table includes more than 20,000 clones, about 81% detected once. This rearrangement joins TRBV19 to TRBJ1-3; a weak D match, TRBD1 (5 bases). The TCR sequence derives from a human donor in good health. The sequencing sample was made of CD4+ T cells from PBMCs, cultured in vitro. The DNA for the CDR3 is TGTGCCAGTAGGCCTGGGGGTGGAAACACCATATATTTT. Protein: CASRPGGGNTIYF.